What follows are 10 T cell receptor beta chains derived from one specimen sequenced in a study of beta chain features in type 1 diabetes. Study findings and constraints: When Type 1 diabetes patients were examined, their TCRB CDR3s proved moderately but significantly shorter in all four CD4+ subsets.

Their antigens are not known. The investigators reverse transcribed all of the isolated RNA, so they sequenced expressed TCRB transcripts. The repertoire was sequenced with immunoSEQ multiplex PCR; TCRdb's copy has only in-frame clones and lacks some. The sample consists of around 120,000 clones, around 16% of them appearing once. The sample was central memory CD4+ T cells from blood. These receptors were collected from a man younger than 35 with type 1 diabetes.

This clone came up a few times. J is TRBJ2-3 and V is TRBV7-2; 8 nucleotides align to TRBD2. The J segment lost 4 bases and the V segment lost 4 bases, leaving 7 bases of the junction unmatched. CDR1 is SGHTA and CDR2 is FQGNSA in the germline V gene. The CDR3 spans 15 residues. CDR3 protein: CASSYWAGGADTQYF. The DNA of the CDR3 is TGTGCCAGCAGCTATTGGGCGGGGGGCGCAGATACGCAGTATTTT. Filled out from reference TRBV7-2 and TRBJ2-3, the complete variable domain reads GAGVSQSPSNKVTEKGKDVELRCDPISGHTALYWYRQSLGQGLEFLIYFQGNSAPDKSGLPSDRFSAERTGGSVSTLTIQRTQQEDSAVYLCASSYWAGGADTQYFGPGTRLTVL.

This clone has more than one count but fewer than ten. The CDR3 sequence: CAWSASSTETQYF. CDR3 sequence (DNA): TGTGCCTGGAGTGCCTCATCGACAGAGACCCAGTACTTC. The chain carries TRBV30 and TRBJ2-5; D unresolved. The CDR3 spans 13 residues. Germline V CDR1 and CDR2: GTSNPN, SVGIG (reference sequence). With 1 base removed from V and 4 bases from J, the gap between germline ends came to 10 bases.

This clone was picked up a small number of times. The V call is TRBV10-2, the J call TRBJ2-3; the match to TRBD2 covers 11 bases. The V segment lost 5 bases and the J segment 3 bases; nucleotides outside the gene matches: 1. The CDR3 has 14 amino acids. From germline, CDR1 is WSHSY and CDR2 SAAADI. The DNA of the CDR3 is TGCGCCAGCAGTAGACTAGCGGGGACAGATACGCAGTATTTT. Amino acids: CASSRLAGTDTQYF.

The chain is built from TRBV9 and TRBJ2-1, with no clear D. This CDR3 is built from 13 residues. CDR1 SGDLS and CDR2 YYNGEE come from the germline V gene. Trimming shortened V by 0 bases and J by 11 bases, and 12 bases separated the two germline ends. DNA for the CDR3: TGTGCCAGCAGCGTAGAGAAGGGCAGTAAGCAGTTCTTC. Its protein is CASSVEKGSKQFF.

CDR3 sequence (DNA): TGTGCCAGCAGCGTCATCAGGGGGGAGACCCAGTACTTC. Its translation is CASSVIRGETQYF. The genes are TRBV9 and TRBJ2-5; 7 bases agree with TRBD1. The CDR3 covers 13 residues. Losses at the gene ends were 2 bases for V and 5 bases for J; bases not matched to a gene: 3. Germline CDR1 reads SGDLS; CDR2 reads YYNGEE.

This clone has at least ten counts. This chain uses TRBV28 with TRBJ2-2; 7 nucleotides agree with TRBD1. J lost 5 bases, V lost 4 bases, and 4 bases had no gene match. The germline gives CDR1 MDHEN, CDR2 SYDVKM. The CDR3 runs to 14 residues. This chain's CDR3 is CASSSTGLTGELFF. The CDR3 nucleotides read TGTGCCAGCAGTTCGACAGGGCTTACCGGGGAGCTGTTTTTT. Complete variable domain (other parts from reference TRBV28 and TRBJ2-2): DVKVTQSSRYLVKRTGEKVFLECVQDMDHENMFWYRQDPGLGLRLIYFSYDVKMKEKGDIPEGYSVSREKKERFSLILESASTNQTSMYLCASSSTGLTGELFFGEGSRLTVL.

Concerning this clone: This probably arose from a read error, given a far larger clone one base away. The identical CDR3 is also encoded by other nucleotide sequences in the sample. The chain employs TRBV10-3 and TRBJ1-6; D is ambiguous. The CDR3 covers 15 residues. CDR1 and CDR2 (germline): ENHRY, SYGVKD. The ends were cut back, 2 bases at V and 10 bases at J, with 15 bases in the middle. CDR3 loop: CAISEATKGGSPLHF. The CDR3 DNA reads as TGTGCCATCAGTGAGGCGACTAAGGGCGGGTCACCCCTCCACTTT.

The V and J genes are TRBV4-3 and TRBJ1-6; D gene uncertain. V was shortened by 8 bases and J by 3 bases, with 14 bases between the two germline ends. Germline assignment: CDR1 LGHNA and CDR2 YSLEER. This CDR3 has 15 residues. The CDR3 is CASSKDGFYNSPLHF. Written as DNA, the CDR3 is TGCGCCAGCTCTAAGGACGGCTTCTATAATTCACCCCTCCACTTT.

The chain uses TRBV2 and TRBJ2-1; 9 bases line up with TRBD2. CDR3 size: 15 residues. V lost 6 bases and J lost 3; bases outside the gene matches: 6. Germline loops: CDR1 SNHLY, CDR2 FYNNEI. The CDR3 coding sequence is TGTGCCAGCAGGCGCTCTAGCGGGGACTACAATGAGCAGTTCTTC. Translation gives CASRRSSGDYNEQFF.

The chain couples TRBV30 to TRBJ1-5, with D possibly being TRBD1 (5 bases). The germline V and J ends were trimmed by 2 bases and 3 bases, with 8 bases remaining between them. The CDR3 contains 13 residues. Germline V gives CDR1 GTSNPN, CDR2 SVGIG (reference sequence). This chain's CDR3 is CAWSKGDNQPQHF. CDR3 nucleotide sequence: TGTGCCTGGAGTAAAGGGGACAATCAGCCCCAGCATTTT. Drawing the rest from reference TRBV30 and TRBJ1-5, the complete variable domain is SQTIHQWPATLVQPVGSPLSLECTVEGTSNPNLYWYRQAAGRGLQLLFYSVGIGQISSEVPQNLSASRPQDRQFILSSKKLLLSDSGFYLCAWSKGDNQPQHFGDGTRLSIL.